The sequence of this T cell receptor beta chain was determined in a study of blood T cell repertoires in COVID-19. Overall study context: Collection of acute and convalescent COVID-19 samples took place in the United States, Italy and Spain. T cells, B-cell-depleted T cells, or PBMCs supplied cDNA or gDNA.

Method: immunoSEQ multiplex PCR; TCRdb's copy keeps in-frame clones and lacks some. This table holds over 200,000 clones, roughly four fifths found once. The sequence was obtained from a woman between 50 and 59 years old with active or convalescent COVID-19. The source material was peripheral blood.

The CDR3 loop reads CATSPYPGSPLHF. The CDR3 nucleotides read TGTGCCACAAGCCCTTACCCGGGATCACCCCTCCACTTT. The chain couples TRBV24-1 to TRBJ1-6; D not resolved. Germline CDR1 and CDR2: KGHDR and SFDVKD. This CDR3 comprises 13 residues. Trimming took off 10 bases at V and 10 bases at J, with 16 bases between the two ends.